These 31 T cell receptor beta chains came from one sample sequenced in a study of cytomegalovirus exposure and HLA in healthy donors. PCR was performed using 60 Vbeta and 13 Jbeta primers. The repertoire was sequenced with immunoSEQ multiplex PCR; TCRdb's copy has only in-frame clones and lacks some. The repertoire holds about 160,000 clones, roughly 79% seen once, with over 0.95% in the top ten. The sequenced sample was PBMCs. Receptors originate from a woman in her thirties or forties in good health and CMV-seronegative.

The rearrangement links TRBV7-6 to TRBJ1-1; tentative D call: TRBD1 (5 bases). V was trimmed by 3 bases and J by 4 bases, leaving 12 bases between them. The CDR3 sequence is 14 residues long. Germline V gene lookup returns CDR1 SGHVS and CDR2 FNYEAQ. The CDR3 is CASSLTGGGTEAFF. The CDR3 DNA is TGTGCCAGCAGCTTGACGGGGGGTGGCACTGAAGCTTTCTTT.

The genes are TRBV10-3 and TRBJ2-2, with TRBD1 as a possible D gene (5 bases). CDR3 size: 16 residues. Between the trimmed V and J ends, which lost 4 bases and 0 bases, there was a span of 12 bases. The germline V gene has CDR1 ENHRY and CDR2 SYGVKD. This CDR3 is CAISAAQGTNTGELFF. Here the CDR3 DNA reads TGTGCCATCAGTGCGGCCCAGGGAACGAACACCGGGGAGCTGTTTTTT.

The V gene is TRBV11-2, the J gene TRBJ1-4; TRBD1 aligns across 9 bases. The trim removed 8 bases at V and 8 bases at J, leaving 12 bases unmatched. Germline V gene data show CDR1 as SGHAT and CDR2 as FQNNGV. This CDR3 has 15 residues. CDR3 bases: TGTGCCAGCGGGTACCGGGGACAGGGCCAAGAAAAACTGTTTTTT. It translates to CASGYRGQGQEKLFF.

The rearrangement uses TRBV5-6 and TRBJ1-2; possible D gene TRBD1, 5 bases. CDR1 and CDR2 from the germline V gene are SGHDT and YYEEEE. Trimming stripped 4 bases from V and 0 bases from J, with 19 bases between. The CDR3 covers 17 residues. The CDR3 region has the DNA TGTGCCAGCAGCCTGAGACAGCTTTTTTTAGCTAACTATGGCTACACCTTC. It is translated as CASSLRQLFLANYGYTF.

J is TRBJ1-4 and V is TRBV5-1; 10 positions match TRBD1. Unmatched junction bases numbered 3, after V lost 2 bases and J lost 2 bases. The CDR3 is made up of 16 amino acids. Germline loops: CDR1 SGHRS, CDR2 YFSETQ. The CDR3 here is CASSLGTGATNEKLFF. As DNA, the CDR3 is TGCGCCAGCAGCTTAGGGACAGGGGCGACTAATGAAAAACTGTTTTTT.

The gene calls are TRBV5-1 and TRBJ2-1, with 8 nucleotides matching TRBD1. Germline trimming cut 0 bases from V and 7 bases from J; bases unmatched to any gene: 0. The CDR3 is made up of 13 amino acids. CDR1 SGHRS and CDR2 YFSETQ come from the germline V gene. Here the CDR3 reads CASSLGQGNEQFF. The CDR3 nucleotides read TGCGCCAGCAGCTTGGGACAGGGGAATGAGCAGTTCTTC. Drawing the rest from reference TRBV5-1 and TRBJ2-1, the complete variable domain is KAGVTQTPRYLIKTRGQQVTLSCSPISGHRSVSWYQQTPGQGLQFLFEYFSETQRNKGNFPGRFSGRQFSNSRSEMNVSTLELGDSALYLCASSLGQGNEQFFGPGTRLTVL.

In DNA form, the CDR3 reads TGTGCCAGCAGTGATGGGGACACGGTCTATGGCTACACCTTC. Residues: CASSDGDTVYGYTF. V usage is TRBV2 and J usage is TRBJ1-2, with a weak D call TRBD1 (6 bases). V lost 3 bases and J lost 4, with 12 bases in between. The germline V gene has CDR1 SNHLY and CDR2 FYNNEI. This CDR3 is built from 14 residues.

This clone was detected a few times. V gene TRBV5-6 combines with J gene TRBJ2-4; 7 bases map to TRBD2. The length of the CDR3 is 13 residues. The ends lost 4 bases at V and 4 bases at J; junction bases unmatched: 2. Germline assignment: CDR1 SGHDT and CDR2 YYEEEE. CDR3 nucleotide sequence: TGTGCCAGCAGCATTAGCGGGAAAAACATTCAGTACTTC. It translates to CASSISGKNIQYF.

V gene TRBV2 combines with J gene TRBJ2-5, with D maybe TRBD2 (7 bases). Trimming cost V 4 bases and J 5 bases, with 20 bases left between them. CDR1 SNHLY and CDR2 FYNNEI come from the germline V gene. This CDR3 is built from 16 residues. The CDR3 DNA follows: TGTGCCAGCAGTGCCACGACTAGCCTCACAGGGGAGACCCAGTACTTC. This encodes CASSATTSLTGETQYF.

CDR3 nucleotides: TGCGCCAGCAGCTTGACAGGGGACGTTAGGAACGAGCAGTACTTC. Translation gives CASSLTGDVRNEQYF. The chain is built from TRBV5-1 and TRBJ2-7, with TRBD1 matching over 7 bases. CDR1 and CDR2 (germline): SGHRS, YFSETQ. This CDR3 is built from 15 residues. The junction had 9 bases not matched to a gene; V was cut back by 1 base and J by 5 bases.

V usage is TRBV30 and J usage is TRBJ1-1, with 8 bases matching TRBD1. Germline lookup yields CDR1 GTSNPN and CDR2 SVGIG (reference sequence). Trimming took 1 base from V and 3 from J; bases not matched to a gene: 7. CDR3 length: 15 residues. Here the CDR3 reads CAWSAGGPLDTEAFF. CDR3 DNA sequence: TGTGCCTGGAGTGCAGGGGGCCCGCTGGACACTGAAGCTTTCTTT.

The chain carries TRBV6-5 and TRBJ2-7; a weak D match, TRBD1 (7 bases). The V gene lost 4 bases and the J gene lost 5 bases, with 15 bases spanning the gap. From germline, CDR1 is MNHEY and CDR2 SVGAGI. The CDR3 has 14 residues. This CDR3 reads CASSSYRGGNEQYF. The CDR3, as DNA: TGTGCCAGCAGTTCCTACAGGGGAGGAAACGAGCAGTACTTC.

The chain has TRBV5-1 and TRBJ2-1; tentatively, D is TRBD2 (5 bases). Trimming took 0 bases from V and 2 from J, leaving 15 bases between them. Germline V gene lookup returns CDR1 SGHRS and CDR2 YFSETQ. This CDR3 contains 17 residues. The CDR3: CASSLAHTTGAYNEQFF. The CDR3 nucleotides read TGCGCCAGCAGCTTGGCGCACACGACCGGGGCCTACAATGAGCAGTTCTTC.

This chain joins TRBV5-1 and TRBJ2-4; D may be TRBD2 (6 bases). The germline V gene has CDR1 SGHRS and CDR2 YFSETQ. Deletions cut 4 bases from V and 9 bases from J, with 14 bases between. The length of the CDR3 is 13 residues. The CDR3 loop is CASSPDYLGIQYF. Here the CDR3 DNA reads TGCGCCAGCAGCCCGGACTATTTAGGCATTCAGTACTTC.

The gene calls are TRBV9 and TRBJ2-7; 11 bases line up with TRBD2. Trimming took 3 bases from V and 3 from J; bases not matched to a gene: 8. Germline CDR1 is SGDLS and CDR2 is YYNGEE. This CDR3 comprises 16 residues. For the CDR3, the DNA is TGTGCCAGCAGCGCGACCGGGACTAGCGGCTTCTACGAGCAGTACTTC. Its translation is CASSATGTSGFYEQYF.

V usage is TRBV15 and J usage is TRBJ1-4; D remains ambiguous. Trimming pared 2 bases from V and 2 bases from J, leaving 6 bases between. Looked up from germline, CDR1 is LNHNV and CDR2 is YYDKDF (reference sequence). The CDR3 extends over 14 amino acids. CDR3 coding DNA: TGTGCCACCAGCAGACAGGCCACTAATGAAAAACTGTTTTTT. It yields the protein CATSRQATNEKLFF.

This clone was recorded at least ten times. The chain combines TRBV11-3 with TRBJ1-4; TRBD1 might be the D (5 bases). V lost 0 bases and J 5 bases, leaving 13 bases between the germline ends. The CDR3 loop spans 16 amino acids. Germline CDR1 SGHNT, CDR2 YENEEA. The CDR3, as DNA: TGTGCCAGCAGCTTAGATCAAGTAACAGGCAATGAAAAACTGTTTTTT. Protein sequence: CASSLDQVTGNEKLFF.

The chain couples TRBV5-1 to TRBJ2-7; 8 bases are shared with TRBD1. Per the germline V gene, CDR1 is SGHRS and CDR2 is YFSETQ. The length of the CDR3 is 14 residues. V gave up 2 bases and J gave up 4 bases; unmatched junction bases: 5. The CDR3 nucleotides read TGCGCCAGCAGCTTCGACAGGGGAGTGTACGAGCAGTACTTC. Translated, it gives CASSFDRGVYEQYF.

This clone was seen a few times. CDR3 sequence (DNA): TGTGCCAGCCGGTCGCAGGGTGGCACTGAAGCTTTCTTT. It translates to CASRSQGGTEAFF. The rearrangement uses TRBV6-1 and TRBJ1-1; possible D gene TRBD1, 5 bases. The CDR3 extends over 13 amino acids. CDR1 MNHNS and CDR2 SASEGT come from the germline V gene. V shed 8 bases and J shed 4 bases, with 14 bases lying between them.

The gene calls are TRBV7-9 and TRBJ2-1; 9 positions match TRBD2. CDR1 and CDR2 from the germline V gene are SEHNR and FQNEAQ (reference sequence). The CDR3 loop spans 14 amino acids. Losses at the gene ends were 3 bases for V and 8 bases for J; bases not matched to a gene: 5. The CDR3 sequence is CASSLGLASYEQFF. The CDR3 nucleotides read TGTGCCAGCAGCTTGGGACTAGCTTCTTATGAGCAGTTCTTC.

The CDR3 bases are TGTGCCAGCAGCCAATCAGGGGGCCAGTTCACAGATACGCAGTATTTT. It encodes CASSQSGGQFTDTQYF. The rearrangement links TRBV4-2 to TRBJ2-3; 8 bases line up with TRBD1. CDR1 LGHNA and CDR2 YNFKEQ come from the germline V gene. V shed 2 bases, J shed 2 bases, and the junction held 6 bases outside the gene matches. This CDR3 region has 16 residues.

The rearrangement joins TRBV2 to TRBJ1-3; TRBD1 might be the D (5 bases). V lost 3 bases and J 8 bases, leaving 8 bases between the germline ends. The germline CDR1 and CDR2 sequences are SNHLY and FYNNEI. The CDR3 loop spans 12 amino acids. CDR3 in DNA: TGTGCCAGCAGTGACAGGGTTCACACCATATATTTT. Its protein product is CASSDRVHTIYF.

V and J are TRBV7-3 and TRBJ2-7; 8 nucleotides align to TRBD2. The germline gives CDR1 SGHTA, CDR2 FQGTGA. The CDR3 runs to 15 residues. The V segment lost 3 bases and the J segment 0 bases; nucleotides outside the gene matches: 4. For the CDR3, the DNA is TGTGCCAGCAGCTTGACTAGCGCAAGCTCCTACGAGCAGTACTTC. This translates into CASSLTSASSYEQYF.

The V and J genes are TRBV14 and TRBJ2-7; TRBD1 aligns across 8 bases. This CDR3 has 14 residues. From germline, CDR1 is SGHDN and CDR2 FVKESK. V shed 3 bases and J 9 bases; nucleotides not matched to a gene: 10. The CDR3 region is CASSHAGGRQRQYF. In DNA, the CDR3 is TGTGCCAGCAGCCATGCAGGGGGCCGCCAACGGCAGTACTTC.

Written as DNA, the CDR3 is TGTGCCAGCAGCGAGACAGTGGCCGACTACGAGCAGTACTTC. This translates into CASSETVADYEQYF. This chain links TRBV9 with TRBJ2-7; a weak D match, TRBD1 (5 bases). Germline values: CDR1 SGDLS, CDR2 YYNGEE. This CDR3 is 14 amino acids long. Deletions cut 3 bases from V and 3 bases from J, with 13 bases between. Full variable domain (missing parts from reference TRBV9 and TRBJ2-7): DSGVTQTPKHLITATGQRVTLRCSPRSGDLSVYWYQQSLDQGLQFLIQYYNGEERAKGNILERFSAQQFPDLHSELNLSSLELGDSALYFCASSETVADYEQYFGPGTRLTVT.

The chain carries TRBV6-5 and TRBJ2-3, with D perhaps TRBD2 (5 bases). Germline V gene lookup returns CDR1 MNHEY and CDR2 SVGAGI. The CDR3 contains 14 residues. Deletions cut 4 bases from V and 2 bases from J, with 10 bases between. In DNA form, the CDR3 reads TGTGCCAGCAGTTTTGGAGGATTCACAGATACGCAGTATTTT. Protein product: CASSFGGFTDTQYF.

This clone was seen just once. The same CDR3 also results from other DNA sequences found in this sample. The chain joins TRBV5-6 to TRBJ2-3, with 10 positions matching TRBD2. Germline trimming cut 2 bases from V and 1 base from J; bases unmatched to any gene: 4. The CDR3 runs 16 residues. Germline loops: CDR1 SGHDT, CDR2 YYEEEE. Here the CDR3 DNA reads TGTGCCAGCAGCTTACCAGGACTAGCGGGCACAGATACGCAGTATTTT. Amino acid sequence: CASSLPGLAGTDTQYF.

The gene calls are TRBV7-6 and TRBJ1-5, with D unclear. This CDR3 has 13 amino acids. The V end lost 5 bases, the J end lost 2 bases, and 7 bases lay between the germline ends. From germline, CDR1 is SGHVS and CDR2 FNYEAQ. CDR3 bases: TGTGCCAGCAGCCTAATGGGCAATCAGCCCCAGCATTTT. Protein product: CASSLMGNQPQHF.

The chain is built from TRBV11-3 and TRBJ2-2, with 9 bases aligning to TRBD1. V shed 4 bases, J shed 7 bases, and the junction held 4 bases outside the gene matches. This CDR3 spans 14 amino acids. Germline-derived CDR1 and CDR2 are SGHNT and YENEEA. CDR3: CASSSRTGDGELFF. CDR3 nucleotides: TGTGCCAGCAGCTCCCGGACAGGGGACGGGGAGCTGTTTTTT. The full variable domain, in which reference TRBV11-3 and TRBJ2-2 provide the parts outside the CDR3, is EAGVVQSPRYKIIEKKQPVAFWCNPISGHNTLYWYLQNLGQGPELLIRYENEEAVDDSQLPKDRFSAERLKGVDSTLKIQPAELGDSAVYLCASSSRTGDGELFFGEGSRLTVL.

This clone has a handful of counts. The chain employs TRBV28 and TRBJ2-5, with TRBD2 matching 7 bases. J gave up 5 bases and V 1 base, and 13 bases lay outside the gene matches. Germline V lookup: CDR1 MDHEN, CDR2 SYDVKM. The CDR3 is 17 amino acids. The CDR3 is CASSLLGVREMMETQYF. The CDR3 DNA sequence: TGTGCCAGCAGTTTATTAGGGGTGCGGGAGATGATGGAGACCCAGTACTTC.

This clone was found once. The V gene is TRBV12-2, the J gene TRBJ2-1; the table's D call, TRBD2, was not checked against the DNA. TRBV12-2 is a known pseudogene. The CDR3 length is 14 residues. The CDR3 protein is CASRLVLADNEQFF. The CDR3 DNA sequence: TGTGCAAGTCGCTTAGTCCTAGCGGACAATGAGCAGTTCTTC.